This T cell receptor beta chain originates from a study of blood T cell repertoires in COVID-19. About the study: Some COVID-19 samples were acute and others convalescent; all came from the United States, Italy and Spain. The analysed material was cDNA or gDNA that came from T cells, B-cell-depleted T cells, or PBMCs.

TCRdb's table, derived via immunoSEQ multiplex PCR, lists solely in-frame clones and lacks some. Here the sample spans under 300,000 clones, 70% to 90% being singletons. Germline loops: CDR1 SGDLS, CDR2 YYNGEE. This CDR3 spans 15 amino acids. Trimming cost V 4 bases and J 5 bases, with 18 bases left between them. This clone was counted a single time. Sequencing input: PBMCs or T cells enriched from blood (not recorded which). The chain combines TRBV9 with TRBJ1-1; tentatively, D is TRBD1 (6 bases). The clonotype was recovered from a woman aged 45 to 65 who had been exposed to COVID-19. CDR3 region: CASSFRTVGSTEAFF. Here the CDR3 DNA reads TGTGCCAGCAGCTTTCGGACAGTCGGTAGTACTGAAGCTTTCTTT.